What follows are 10 T cell receptor beta chains derived from one specimen sequenced in a study of cytomegalovirus exposure and HLA in healthy donors. The PCR used 60 Vbeta and 13 Jbeta primers. Data came from immunoSEQ multiplex PCR; TCRdb stores just in-frame clones and leaves some out. The repertoire has approximately 60,000 clones, roughly 82% of them found once; the top ten carry roughly 1.6%. The material sequenced was PBMCs. These receptor sequences come from a man between 25 and 39 years old in good health and CMV-seronegative.

CDR3 nucleotides: TGTGCCAGCAGCTACCTAACAGGGGTGTCCTACAATGAGCAGTTCTTC. Residues: CASSYLTGVSYNEQFF. The chain has TRBV7-3 and TRBJ2-1; 7 bases map to TRBD1. This CDR3 contains 16 residues. J was trimmed by 1 base and V by 4 bases; bases with no gene match: 7. CDR1 and CDR2 (germline): SGHTA, FQGTGA.

V is TRBV4-3 and J is TRBJ2-6; D unresolved. The V gene's germline CDR1 is LGHNA and CDR2 YSLEER. The V end was cut by 1 base, the J end by 0 bases, with 7 bases between. This CDR3 is built from 16 residues. The CDR3 coding sequence is TGCGCCAGCAGCCAAGGTGGTAGCTCTGGGGCCAACGTCCTGACTTTC. Amino acid sequence: CASSQGGSSGANVLTF.

In its sample, this clone was seen once. The rearrangement links TRBV15 to TRBJ2-3; 12 bases line up with TRBD2. Germline CDR1 LNHNV, CDR2 YYDKDF (reference sequence). CDR3 length: 18 residues. V lost 0 bases to trimming and J lost 2 bases; unmatched junction nucleotides: 6. CDR3: CATSRDQGLAGDTDTQYF. CDR3 bases: TGTGCCACCAGCAGAGATCAGGGACTAGCGGGCGACACAGATACGCAGTATTTT.

About this clone: A read error may account for a junction end that differs from germline. V usage is TRBV30 and J usage is TRBJ2-2, with a possible D match to TRBD2 (5 bases). Germline V gene sequence: CDR1 GTSNPN, CDR2 SVGIG (reference sequence). This CDR3 contains 14 residues. CDR3 DNA sequence: TGTGCCTGGACTTTGCTCCCGGGCACCTGGGAGCTGCTTTTT. This encodes CAWTLLPGTWELLF.

A few counts support this clone. The chain combines TRBV18 with TRBJ1-5; weak D call: TRBD1 (5 bases). Trimming removed 1 base from V and 2 bases from J, with 9 bases in between. CDR1 is KGHSH, CDR2 LQKENI, per germline. CDR3 size: 15 residues. CDR3: CASSPQIGGNQPQHF. The CDR3 coding sequence is TGTGCCAGCTCACCACAAATAGGGGGCAATCAGCCCCAGCATTTT.

The V and J genes are TRBV6-1 and TRBJ2-1; TRBD2 matches 13 bases. The trim removed 4 bases at V and 7 bases at J, leaving 7 bases unmatched. Germline CDR1 is MNHNS and CDR2 is SASEGT. CDR3 length: 16 amino acids. The CDR3 DNA is TGTGCCAGCAGTGCCGGACTAGCGGGAGCAGGGAATGAGCAGTTCTTC. Its translation: CASSAGLAGAGNEQFF.

The chain has TRBV7-9 and TRBJ2-3; 9 bases align to TRBD2. Germline-derived CDR1 and CDR2 are SEHNR and FQNEAQ (reference sequence). The V gene end was trimmed by 3 bases and the J gene end by 4 bases; junction bases not matched to a gene: 5. The length of the CDR3 is 15 residues. CDR3 coding DNA: TGTGCCAGCAGCTTGGGACTAGCTTTTCCAGATACGCAGTATTTT. This sequence encodes CASSLGLAFPDTQYF.

This sequence joins TRBV5-4 and TRBJ1-2, with 8 bases aligning to TRBD1. This CDR3 is built from 13 residues. Losses at the gene ends were 1 base for V and 5 bases for J; bases not matched to a gene: 1. Germline values: CDR1 SGHNT, CDR2 YYREEE (reference sequence). CDR3 residues: CASSLRQGYGYTF. The CDR3 DNA sequence: TGTGCCAGCAGCTTGAGACAGGGGTATGGCTACACCTTC.

The chain combines TRBV2 with TRBJ2-1; D is unresolved. The germline gives CDR1 SNHLY, CDR2 FYNNEI. V was clipped by 4 bases and J by 4 bases, with 8 bases between them. This CDR3 region has 13 residues. The CDR3 region has the DNA TGTGCCAGCAGTGCCGACTCTTACAATGAGCAGTTCTTC. It codes for CASSADSYNEQFF.

This chain joins TRBV7-3 and TRBJ2-1; D unclear. Per the germline V gene, CDR1 is SGHTA and CDR2 is FQGTGA. V lost 3 bases and J lost 8, with 8 bases in between. This CDR3 contains 12 residues. The CDR3 here is CASSFPGHEQFF. The CDR3 DNA reads TGTGCCAGCAGCTTCCCCGGTCATGAGCAGTTCTTC.